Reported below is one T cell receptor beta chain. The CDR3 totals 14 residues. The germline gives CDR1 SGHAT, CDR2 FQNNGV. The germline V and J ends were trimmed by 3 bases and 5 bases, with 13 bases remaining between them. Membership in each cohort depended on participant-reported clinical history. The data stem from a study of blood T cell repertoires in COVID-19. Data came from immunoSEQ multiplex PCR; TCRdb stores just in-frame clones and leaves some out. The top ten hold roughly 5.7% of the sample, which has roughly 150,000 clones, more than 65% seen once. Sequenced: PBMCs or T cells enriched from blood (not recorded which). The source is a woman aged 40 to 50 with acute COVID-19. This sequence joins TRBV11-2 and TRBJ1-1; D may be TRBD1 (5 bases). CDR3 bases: TGTGCCAGCAGCTTTAGATCGGGGGGGACTGAAGCTTTCTTT. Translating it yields CASSFRSGGTEAFF.